Each of the 18 T cell receptor beta chains below was sequenced from the same sample in a study of CD8 T cells in ankylosing spondylitis. TCRdb reanalysed the 5' RACE reads using MiXCR and keeps one entry per CDR3 protein. Here the sample spans around 490,000 distinct CDR3 sequences, approximately 5% being singletons. Study outcomes and limitations: Characteristic, it appeared, of ankylosing spondylitis blood was a TCR beta motif of eight or nine highly homologous variants.

Antigen specificity for these receptors is unknown. Sequencing was done on a sample of blood, either unsorted or a sorted T cell fraction (not recorded which). These receptors all stem from a male donor with ankylosing spondylitis.

The chain uses TRBV3-1 and TRBJ2-7; D not resolved. Trimming pared 5 bases from V and 2 bases from J, leaving 10 bases between. Germline V gene sequence: CDR1 LGHDT, CDR2 YNNKEL (reference sequence). This CDR3 comprises 13 residues. CDR3 coding DNA: TGTGCCAGCAGCGAAGTCCCAACCTACGAGCAGTACTTC. It translates to CASSEVPTYEQYF.

This clonotype was counted many times. The rearrangement uses TRBV4-3 and TRBJ2-7; D remains ambiguous. V lost 1 base and J lost 2, with 6 bases in between. The CDR3 extends over 13 amino acids. Per the germline V gene, CDR1 is LGHNA and CDR2 is YSLEER. The CDR3 region has the DNA TGCGCCAGCAGCCAAGGAGTGACCTACGAGCAGTACTTC. Translated: CASSQGVTYEQYF.

This clonotype was observed at least ten times. The chain carries TRBV20-1 and TRBJ1-1; D is possibly TRBD1 (5 bases). V lost 3 bases, J lost 0 bases, and 8 bases lay in between. The CDR3 sequence is 13 residues long. CDR1 is DFQATT, CDR2 SNEGSKA, per germline (reference sequence). CDR3 amino acids: CSARGVMNTEAFF. DNA for the CDR3: TGCAGTGCTAGGGGGGTCATGAACACTGAAGCTTTCTTT.

This clonotype has at least ten counts. The V and J genes are TRBV6-5 and TRBJ2-3; D remains ambiguous. CDR3 length equals 14 residues. Trimming removed 0 bases at V and 0 bases at J, with 4 bases between. The V gene's germline CDR1 is MNHEY and CDR2 SVGAGI. CDR3 region: CASSYSSSTDTQYF. The CDR3 DNA follows: TGTGCCAGCAGTTACTCGAGCAGCACAGATACGCAGTATTTT.

This clonotype appeared many times. The chain couples TRBV20-1 to TRBJ1-4; D unclear. The CDR3 spans 13 residues. Germline V gene sequence: CDR1 DFQATT, CDR2 SNEGSKA (reference sequence). V dropped 6 bases and J dropped 6 bases, with 14 bases sitting between them. CDR3 nucleotide sequence: TGCAGTGCCCAAACTCGCGGCGATGAAAAACTGTTTTTT. It encodes CSAQTRGDEKLFF.

This clonotype was counted many times. The V and J genes are TRBV10-3 and TRBJ2-1; possible D gene TRBD1, 5 bases. CDR3 length equals 11 residues. CDR1 and CDR2 (germline): ENHRY, SYGVKD. Trimming stripped 9 bases from V and 2 bases from J, with 5 bases between. This chain's CDR3 is CAMGPYNEQFF. DNA of the CDR3: TGTGCCATGGGGCCCTACAATGAGCAGTTCTTC.

In the case of this clonotype: It may be a read error: a sequence one base away is much more abundant. The genes are TRBV7-2 and TRBJ2-7; D is unclear. The germline V and J ends were trimmed by 5 bases and 2 bases, with 10 bases remaining between them. The CDR3 length is 13 residues. Germline values: CDR1 SGHTA, CDR2 FQGNSA. CDR3 sequence (DNA): TGTGCCAGCAGCCTAACGCTCCCCTACGAGCAGTACTTC. It specifies CASSLTLPYEQYF. The variable domain in full, completed from reference TRBV7-2 and TRBJ2-7, reads GAGVSQSPSNKVTEKGKDVELRCDPISGHTALYWYRQSLGQGLEFLIYFQGNSAPDKSGLPSDRFSAERTGGSVSTLTIQRTQQEDSAVYLCASSLTLPYEQYFGPGTRLTVT.

This clonotype was recorded many times. V usage is TRBV29-1 and J usage is TRBJ2-7, with TRBD1 as a possible D gene (6 bases). This CDR3 is built from 14 residues. The ends were cut back, 7 bases at V and 5 bases at J, with 21 bases in the middle. Per germline, CDR1 SQVTM and CDR2 ANQGSEA. CDR3 nucleotides: TGCAGCGCCCTCGCTGCCCCGACAGGCGACGAGCAGTACTTC. Its protein is CSALAAPTGDEQYF.

This clonotype was counted ten times or more. The chain joins TRBV7-2 to TRBJ2-7; 9 bases agree with TRBD1. The CDR3 covers 15 residues. Germline V CDR1 and CDR2: SGHTA, FQGNSA. With 3 bases clipped from V and 3 bases from J, the junction kept 6 bases outside the gene matches. The CDR3 is CASSFRTGANYEQYF. The DNA of the CDR3 is TGTGCCAGCAGCTTCAGGACAGGGGCAAACTACGAGCAGTACTTC.

This clonotype was recorded at least ten times. CDR3 coding DNA: TGTGCCAGCAGCGCGGGGCTAGATTACGAGCAGTACTTC. Its protein is CASSAGLDYEQYF. The chain carries TRBV7-9 and TRBJ2-7; TRBD2 is a possible D gene (6 bases). Germline V gene sequence: CDR1 SEHNR, CDR2 FQNEAQ (reference sequence). The germline V and J ends were trimmed by 5 bases and 4 bases, with 12 bases remaining between them. This CDR3 is built from 13 residues. The full variable domain, its missing parts supplied by reference TRBV7-9 and TRBJ2-7, is DTGVSQNPRHKITKRGQNVTFRCDPISEHNRLYWYRQTLGQGPEFLTYFQNEAQLEKSRLLSDRFSAERPKGSFSTLEIQRTEQGDSAMYLCASSAGLDYEQYFGPGTRLTVT.

This clonotype was counted at least ten times. The CDR3 sequence: CASSPTLGLNWHGYTF. CDR3 coding DNA: TGTGCCAGCAGTCCTACTCTGGGCCTCAATTGGCATGGCTACACCTTC. J is TRBJ1-2 and V is TRBV12-3 or TRBV12-4; D is unresolved. This CDR3 contains 16 residues. V was cut by 5 bases and J by 6 bases, with 22 bases left in between.

About this clonotype itself: A junction boundary mismatches the germline segment, possibly from a read error. V gene TRBV6-4 combines with J gene TRBJ2-7; D remains unclear. Germline-derived CDR1 and CDR2 are MRHNA and SNTAGT. The CDR3 has 16 residues. The CDR3 region is CAISDSRSPIRGEQYF. In nucleotides, the CDR3 is TGTGCCATCAGTGACTCCAGGAGCCCCATCCGCGGCGAGCAGTACTTC.

This clonotype was detected only a few times. The rearrangement joins TRBV28 to TRBJ2-7; 10 nucleotides align to TRBD1. The germline gives CDR1 MDHEN, CDR2 SYDVKM. The length of the CDR3 is 13 residues. The J segment lost 6 bases and the V segment lost 8 bases, leaving 7 bases of the junction unmatched. This chain's CDR3 is CASVPGQGSEQYF. Here the CDR3 DNA reads TGTGCCAGCGTTCCGGGACAGGGGTCCGAGCAGTACTTC. The complete variable domain, with remaining parts taken from reference TRBV28 and TRBJ2-7, reads DVKVTQSSRYLVKRTGEKVFLECVQDMDHENMFWYRQDPGLGLRLIYFSYDVKMKEKGDIPEGYSVSREKKERFSLILESASTNQTSMYLCASVPGQGSEQYFGPGTRLTVT.

The table lists this clonotype with many counts. This rearrangement joins TRBV29-1 to TRBJ2-3; D gene unclear. V lost 4 bases and J lost 1, with 9 bases in between. The CDR3 contains 13 residues. Germline V gives CDR1 SQVTM, CDR2 ANQGSEA. The CDR3 nucleotides read TGCAGCGTTGCGGTACCCGGCACAGATACGCAGTATTTT. It is translated as CSVAVPGTDTQYF.

CDR3 coding DNA: TGTGCCAGCAGCGAACTAGCGGGAGGGGACGAGCAGTACTTC. It is translated as CASSELAGGDEQYF. This chain uses TRBV6-1 with TRBJ2-7, with 13 bases fitting TRBD2. Losses at the gene ends were 6 bases for V and 5 bases for J; bases not matched to a gene: 4. The CDR3 runs 14 residues. CDR1 and CDR2 (germline): MNHNS, SASEGT.

The rearrangement joins TRBV7-9 to TRBJ1-3; D not certain. The CDR3 runs to 14 residues. Looked up from germline, CDR1 is SEHNR and CDR2 is FQNEAQ (reference sequence). V gave up 4 bases and J gave up 0 bases, with 7 bases separating them. CDR3 coding DNA: TGTGCCAGCAGCTCGATGAGCTCTGGAAACACCATATATTTT. Residues: CASSSMSSGNTIYF.

This clonotype was observed at least ten times. The V and J genes are TRBV9 and TRBJ2-3; D uncertain. Germline V gene data show CDR1 as SGDLS and CDR2 as YYNGEE. The CDR3 is 15 residues long. V was shortened by 4 bases and J by 1 base, with 13 bases between the two germline ends. The CDR3 spells CASSQTWPRTDTQYF. The CDR3 bases are TGTGCCAGCAGCCAGACGTGGCCTCGCACAGATACGCAGTATTTT. The full variable domain, in which reference TRBV9 and TRBJ2-3 provide the parts outside the CDR3, is DSGVTQTPKHLITATGQRVTLRCSPRSGDLSVYWYQQSLDQGLQFLIQYYNGEERAKGNILERFSAQQFPDLHSELNLSSLELGDSALYFCASSQTWPRTDTQYFGPGTRLTVL.

In its sample, this clonotype was seen many times. This rearrangement joins TRBV6-2 or TRBV6-3 to TRBJ2-2; D is unresolved. This CDR3 has 17 amino acids. CDR1 is MNHEY and CDR2 is SVGEGT in the germline V gene. Trimming pared 0 bases from V and 2 bases from J, leaving 13 bases between. DNA for the CDR3: TGTGCCAGCAGTTACTCGGGCGGCGCCTCTAACACCGGGGAGCTGTTTTTT. Residues: CASSYSGGASNTGELFF.